This T cell receptor beta chain was captured in a study of cytomegalovirus exposure and HLA in healthy donors. Primers: 60 Vbeta forward and 13 Jbeta reverse. The method was immunoSEQ multiplex PCR; TCRdb's version includes in-frame clones alone and lacks a portion of them. This sample yields roughly 240,000 clones, of which 78% are seen a single time; approximately 0.49% belongs to the top ten. For this clone: Its target is not known.

Everyone who donated was a healthy bone marrow donor. Study results and limitations: Later examination showed HLA-associated TCR beta chains had greater clonal expansion than equally common others.

CDR3 length: 16 amino acids. The V segment lost 5 bases and the J segment 0 bases; nucleotides outside the gene matches: 5. Per the germline V gene, CDR1 is SGHVS and CDR2 is FNYEAQ. This sequence originates from a boy between 10 and 17 years old in good health and CMV-seronegative. Material: PBMCs. The chain combines TRBV7-6 with TRBJ2-5; TRBD1 matches at 11 bases. The CDR3 DNA is TGTGCCAGCAGCCCCAGGGACAGGGGGTACCAAGAGACCCAGTACTTC. The encoded protein is CASSPRDRGYQETQYF.